The rows below give T cell receptor beta chains drawn from one sample of a study of blood T cell repertoires in COVID-19. The table came from immunoSEQ multiplex PCR; TCRdb's copy has only in-frame clones and leaves some out. In the table there are some 310,000 clones, about 90% of which are singletons. Sequencing input: PBMCs or T cells enriched from blood (not recorded which). These receptors were obtained from a woman in her thirties who had recovered from COVID-19. CDR3s include the opening cysteine and the closing phenylalanine or tryptophan. The order of the fields is CDR3 length, V gene, D gene, clone size, J gene, CDR3 protein, CDR3 DNA. The D gene is left open where the match is weak. Some rows have no size entry. The others give once, few or many, or a class for an expanded clone.

len: 13
v_gene: TRBV15
d_gene: NA
abundance: NA
j_gene: TRBJ1-1
CDR3aa: CATSPSGPVEAFF
CDR3nt: TGTGCCACCAGCCCAAGTGGCCCAGTTGAAGCTTTCTTT

len: 17
v_gene: TRBV19
d_gene: NA
abundance: NA
j_gene: TRBJ1-5
CDR3aa: CASSIGVPPHSNQPQHF
CDR3nt: TGTGCCAGTAGTATAGGAGTCCCCCCTCATAGCAATCAGCCCCAGCATTTT

len: 11
v_gene: TRBV20-1
d_gene: NA
abundance: NA
j_gene: TRBJ1-4
CDR3aa: CSARRGEKLFF
CDR3nt: TGCAGTGCTAGGCGAGGGGAAAAACTGTTTTTT

len: 17
v_gene: TRBV19
d_gene: NA
abundance: NA
j_gene: TRBJ2-7
CDR3aa: CASRGAASGRGRYEQYF
CDR3nt: TGTGCCAGTAGAGGTGCGGCTAGCGGACGGGGGCGATACGAGCAGTACTTC

len: 13
v_gene: TRBV12-3/TRBV12-4
d_gene: TRBD1
abundance: NA
j_gene: TRBJ2-7
CDR3aa: CASSLQGFYEQYF
CDR3nt: TGTGCCAGCAGCCTACAGGGGTTCTACGAGCAGTACTTC

len: 15
v_gene: TRBV6-5
d_gene: NA
abundance: NA
j_gene: TRBJ1-4
CDR3aa: CASSYSQGRVEKLFF
CDR3nt: TGTGCCAGCAGTTACTCGCAGGGTCGGGTTGAAAAACTGTTTTTT

len: 14
v_gene: TRBV27
d_gene: NA
abundance: NA
j_gene: TRBJ2-1
CDR3aa: CASSFKRAYNEQFF
CDR3nt: TGTGCCAGCAGTTTTAAGCGGGCGTACAATGAGCAGTTCTTC

len: 13
v_gene: TRBV7-9
d_gene: NA
abundance: NA
j_gene: TRBJ1-1
CDR3aa: CASSQTMNTEAFF
CDR3nt: TGTGCCAGCAGCCAAACAATGAACACTGAAGCTTTCTTT

len: 17
v_gene: TRBV7-9
d_gene: TRBD1
abundance: NA
j_gene: TRBJ1-3
CDR3aa: CASSFWTGTASGNTIYF
CDR3nt: TGTGCCAGCAGCTTTTGGACCGGGACAGCCTCTGGAAACACCATATATTTT

len: 13
v_gene: TRBV27
d_gene: NA
abundance: NA
j_gene: TRBJ2-3
CDR3aa: CASGDGDTDTQYF
CDR3nt: TGTGCCAGCGGCGACGGAGACACAGATACGCAGTATTTT

len: 17
v_gene: TRBV30
d_gene: TRBD1
abundance: NA
j_gene: TRBJ2-2
CDR3aa: CAWSLGQGVQGTGELFF
CDR3nt: TGTGCCTGGAGTCTGGGACAGGGGGTTCAGGGGACCGGGGAGCTGTTTTTT

len: 15
v_gene: TRBV6-5
d_gene: NA
abundance: NA
j_gene: TRBJ1-2
CDR3aa: CASSYSLAANYGYTF
CDR3nt: TGTGCCAGCAGTTACTCGTTGGCAGCTAACTATGGCTACACCTTC

len: 15
v_gene: TRBV27
d_gene: TRBD2
abundance: NA
j_gene: TRBJ2-2
CDR3aa: CASSLTSGNTGELFF
CDR3nt: TGTGCCAGCAGTCTGACTAGCGGGAACACCGGGGAGCTGTTTTTT

len: 14
v_gene: TRBV24-1
d_gene: NA
abundance: NA
j_gene: TRBJ2-1
CDR3aa: CATSDHPQNNEQFF
CDR3nt: TGTGCCACCAGTGATCACCCACAAAACAATGAGCAGTTCTTC

len: 14
v_gene: TRBV5-4
d_gene: TRBD2
abundance: NA
j_gene: TRBJ2-7
CDR3aa: CASSWRGTKTEQYF
CDR3nt: TGTGCCAGCAGCTGGCGGGGGACCAAGACCGAGCAGTACTTC

len: 15
v_gene: TRBV7-6
d_gene: NA
abundance: NA
j_gene: TRBJ1-2
CDR3aa: CASSSSGPQRGGYTF
CDR3nt: TGTGCCAGCAGCTCATCCGGGCCACAACGGGGTGGCTACACCTTC

len: 16
v_gene: TRBV5-1
d_gene: NA
abundance: few
j_gene: TRBJ1-6
CDR3aa: CASSPRTGTFDSPLHF
CDR3nt: TGCGCCAGCAGTCCCCGGACCGGGACTTTTGATTCACCCCTCCACTTT

len: 16
v_gene: TRBV7-3
d_gene: TRBD2
abundance: NA
j_gene: TRBJ2-3
CDR3aa: CASSQGSGSYTDTQYF
CDR3nt: TGTGCCAGCAGCCAGGGGAGCGGGAGTTACACAGATACGCAGTATTTT

len: 17
v_gene: TRBV18
d_gene: NA
abundance: NA
j_gene: TRBJ2-6
CDR3aa: CASSRLINRAGANVLTF
CDR3nt: TGTGCCAGCTCACGACTGATTAACAGGGCTGGGGCCAACGTCCTGACTTTC

len: 14
v_gene: TRBV15
d_gene: NA
abundance: few
j_gene: TRBJ2-1
CDR3aa: CATMGRTPGNEQFF
CDR3nt: TGTGCCACCATGGGCAGGACTCCTGGTAATGAGCAGTTCTTC

len: 16
v_gene: TRBV28
d_gene: TRBD2
abundance: NA
j_gene: TRBJ2-1
CDR3aa: CASSPQLADLHNEQFF
CDR3nt: TGTGCCAGCAGCCCCCAACTAGCGGATTTACACAATGAGCAGTTCTTC

len: 14
v_gene: TRBV5-6
d_gene: NA
abundance: NA
j_gene: TRBJ2-7
CDR3aa: CASSLHPSHYEQYF
CDR3nt: TGTGCCAGCAGCTTGCACCCGTCACATTACGAGCAGTACTTC

len: 13
v_gene: TRBV20-1
d_gene: NA
abundance: NA
j_gene: TRBJ2-3
CDR3aa: CSASWQGTDTQYF
CDR3nt: TGCAGTGCTAGTTGGCAGGGCACAGATACGCAGTATTTT

len: 15
v_gene: TRBV28
d_gene: TRBD1
abundance: NA
j_gene: TRBJ1-2
CDR3aa: CASSRDRGQFYGYTF
CDR3nt: TGTGCCAGCAGTCGTGACAGGGGGCAGTTCTATGGCTACACCTTC

len: 15
v_gene: TRBV7-2
d_gene: TRBD1
abundance: NA
j_gene: TRBJ1-6
CDR3aa: CASSLSTGVGSPLHF
CDR3nt: TGTGCCAGCAGCTTGTCGACAGGGGTTGGTTCACCCCTCCACTTT

len: 16
v_gene: TRBV10-3
d_gene: TRBD2
abundance: NA
j_gene: TRBJ2-3
CDR3aa: CAISDGLAGDPDTQYF
CDR3nt: TGTGCCATCAGTGACGGACTAGCGGGAGACCCAGATACGCAGTATTTT

len: 17
v_gene: TRBV3-1/TRBV3-2
d_gene: NA
abundance: NA
j_gene: TRBJ1-1
CDR3aa: CASSQDRFARLNTEAFF
CDR3nt: TGTGCCAGCAGCCAAGATCGTTTCGCCAGGTTGAACACTGAAGCTTTCTTT

len: 16
v_gene: TRBV5-1
d_gene: TRBD1
abundance: NA
j_gene: TRBJ2-7
CDR3aa: CASSFGPGQGSYEQYF
CDR3nt: TGCGCCAGCAGCTTCGGTCCGGGACAGGGATCCTACGAGCAGTACTTC

len: 13
v_gene: TRBV30
d_gene: NA
abundance: NA
j_gene: TRBJ1-3
CDR3aa: CAWSVQGGNTIYF
CDR3nt: TGTGCCTGGAGTGTACAGGGAGGAAACACCATATATTTT

len: 12
v_gene: TRBV29-1
d_gene: TRBD1
abundance: NA
j_gene: TRBJ2-5
CDR3aa: CSGRQGAETQYF
CDR3nt: TGCAGCGGCCGACAGGGGGCCGAGACCCAGTACTTC

len: 17
v_gene: TRBV15
d_gene: TRBD1
abundance: NA
j_gene: TRBJ2-7
CDR3aa: CATSRPKDRLNLPEQYF
CDR3nt: TGTGCCACCAGCAGACCCAAGGACAGGCTGAATTTGCCGGAGCAGTACTTC

len: 14
v_gene: TRBV9
d_gene: NA
abundance: NA
j_gene: TRBJ1-2
CDR3aa: CASSGAQGLYGYTF
CDR3nt: TGTGCCAGCAGCGGGGCTCAGGGACTCTATGGCTACACCTTC

len: 15
v_gene: TRBV6-5
d_gene: TRBD1
abundance: NA
j_gene: TRBJ1-6
CDR3aa: CASSGIGTGVSPLHF
CDR3nt: TGTGCCAGCAGCGGCATTGGGACAGGGGTTTCACCCCTCCACTTT

len: 13
v_gene: TRBV21-1
d_gene: NA
abundance: NA
j_gene: TRBJ2-1
CDR3aa: CASPGQGMITPFF
CDR3nt: TGTGCCAGCCCGGGACAGGGAATGATTACCCCGTTCTTC

len: 13
v_gene: TRBV15
d_gene: NA
abundance: NA
j_gene: TRBJ2-3
CDR3aa: CATLSVGTDTQYF
CDR3nt: TGTGCCACGTTGAGCGTGGGCACAGATACGCAGTATTTT

len: 14
v_gene: TRBV30
d_gene: NA
abundance: NA
j_gene: TRBJ1-5
CDR3aa: CAWSLGRGNQPQHF
CDR3nt: TGTGCCTGGAGCCTTGGCAGGGGCAATCAGCCCCAGCATTTT

len: 12
v_gene: TRBV29-1
d_gene: NA
abundance: NA
j_gene: TRBJ1-1
CDR3aa: CSVGGLRTEAFF
CDR3nt: TGCAGCGTCGGGGGGTTGAGGACTGAAGCTTTCTTT